The TCR beta chain described here comes from a study of control samples from healthy donors and cancer patients. After removal of 6 bases from V and 6 bases from J, the junction contained 6 bases not matched to a gene. This CDR3 comprises 14 residues. From germline, CDR1 is MNHNS and CDR2 SASEGT. TCRdb's copy holds only in-frame clones and misses some; the assay was immunoSEQ multiplex PCR. The sample records about 96,000 clones, just over 90% being singletons. The material sequenced was blood. This TCR was recovered from a young man in good health. The chain combines TRBV6-1 with TRBJ1-4; 8 positions match TRBD1. The CDR3 nucleotides are TGTGCCAGCAGATCTGGACAGGGAGATGAAAAACTGTTTTTT. Translated, it gives CASRSGQGDEKLFF.